A single sample gave rise to the 21 T cell receptor beta chains below, sequenced in a study of ipilimumab plus nivolumab after autologous stem cell transplantation. Generated by immunoSEQ multiplex PCR, the TCRdb table keeps only in-frame clones and is missing some. Among about 18,000 clones, almost 80% were seen once, and the ten largest hold about 9.4%. The sample in question was PBMCs, obtained in a trial of ipilimumab plus nivolumab as post-transplant consolidation. The receptors derive from a male donor with diffuse large B-cell lymphoma.

The chain recombines TRBV4-3 with TRBJ2-3; 9 nucleotides line up with TRBD2. The germline V gene has CDR1 LGHNA and CDR2 YSLEER. This CDR3 has 15 residues. The ends lost 5 bases at V and 7 bases at J; junction bases unmatched: 10. This CDR3 is CASSFERGAQNTQYF. CDR3 nucleotides: TGCGCCAGCAGCTTCGAGCGGGGGGCCCAAAATACGCAGTATTTT.

The V and J genes are TRBV5-4 and TRBJ1-6, with D uncertain. V lost 0 bases, J lost 10 bases, and 11 bases lay in between. This CDR3 is built from 14 residues. Germline V gene data show CDR1 as SGHNT and CDR2 as YYREEE (reference sequence). CDR3 sequence: CASSLDLRDSPLHF. The CDR3 nucleotides are TGTGCCAGCAGCTTGGATTTAAGAGACTCACCCCTCCACTTT.

This chain joins TRBV4-3 and TRBJ2-2, with TRBD2 matching 9 bases. With V trimmed by 1 base and J by 5 bases, 8 bases remained unmatched. CDR3 length: 17 residues. Germline V gene lookup returns CDR1 LGHNA and CDR2 YSLEER. In DNA form, the CDR3 reads TGCGCCAGCAGCCAAGTTCTAGCGGGGCCAGCTACCGGGGAGCTGTTTTTT. Its protein is CASSQVLAGPATGELFF.

This chain links TRBV7-2 with TRBJ1-5, with 12 bases lining up with TRBD1. V lost 4 bases and J lost 7; bases outside the gene matches: 5. Germline values: CDR1 SGHTA, CDR2 FQGNSA. CDR3 length equals 15 residues. DNA of the CDR3: TGTGCCAGCAGCTCCGGGACAGGGGGCGGACAGCCCCAGCATTTT. Residues: CASSSGTGGGQPQHF.

The genes are TRBV5-4 and TRBJ1-1; D gene uncertain. Germline CDR1 SGHNT, CDR2 YYREEE (reference sequence). The CDR3 is 14 amino acids. Trimming took 0 bases from V and 4 from J, leaving 10 bases between them. DNA for the CDR3: TGTGCCAGCAGCTTGGCCGGCGGGAGCACTGAAGCTTTCTTT. It yields the protein CASSLAGGSTEAFF. Drawing the rest from reference TRBV5-4 and TRBJ1-1, the complete variable domain is ETGVTQSPTHLIKTRGQQVTLRCSSQSGHNTVSWYQQALGQGPQFIFQYYREEENGRGNFPPRFSGLQFPNYSSELNVNALELDDSALYLCASSLAGGSTEAFFGQGTRLTVV.

The CDR3 nucleotides are TGTGCCACCAGCAGAGATCGGAACTCCTACGAGCAGTACTTC. Translated: CATSRDRNSYEQYF. The chain joins TRBV15 to TRBJ2-7; D is unresolved. The CDR3 sequence is 14 residues long. The ends were cut back, 0 bases at V and 0 bases at J, with 6 bases in the middle. The germline V gene has CDR1 LNHNV and CDR2 YYDKDF (reference sequence).

This chain connects TRBV2 to TRBJ2-5; D is tentatively TRBD1 or TRBD2 (5 bases each). The CDR3 covers 13 residues. V was shortened by 6 bases and J by 3 bases, with 11 bases between the two germline ends. Germline CDR1 and CDR2: SNHLY and FYNNEI. CDR3 DNA sequence: TGTGCCAGCAGGGAGGACAACAAAGAGACCCAGTACTTC. Translating gives CASREDNKETQYF.

This chain connects TRBV5-1 to TRBJ1-5; perhaps TRBD1 as D (5 bases). CDR1 and CDR2 from the germline V gene are SGHRS and YFSETQ. The V and J ends lost 4 bases and 10 bases respectively, with 24 bases between them. The CDR3 contains 16 residues. This CDR3 is CASSGATAWEVGPQHF. CDR3 bases: TGCGCCAGCAGCGGGGCGACCGCATGGGAAGTAGGACCCCAGCATTTT.

By share, this clone counts as medium-sized (0.01 to 0.1%). The V and J genes are TRBV11-1 and TRBJ2-3, with 12 bases lining up with TRBD2. Germline loops: CDR1 SGHAT, CDR2 FQDESV (reference sequence). V trimming: 5 bases; J trimming: 5 bases; junction bases outside the gene matches: 5. The CDR3 runs 15 residues. CDR3 nucleotides: TGTGCCAGCAGCCGACTAGCGGGGGCCGTAGATACGCAGTATTTT. Translated: CASSRLAGAVDTQYF.

CDR3 coding DNA: TGCAGCGTTGATGTCGGGGATGAGCAGTTCTTC. It codes for CSVDVGDEQFF. The J gene is TRBJ2-1, the V gene TRBV29-1; D may be TRBD2 (5 bases). The V end lost 3 bases, the J end lost 8 bases, and 8 bases lay between the germline ends. This CDR3 contains 11 residues. Germline V gene data show CDR1 as SQVTM and CDR2 as ANQGSEA.

This clone has more than one count but fewer than ten. The chain combines TRBV6-6 with TRBJ2-5; 9 bases match TRBD1. This CDR3 is 15 amino acids long. Germline V gene sequence: CDR1 MNHNY, CDR2 SVGAGI (reference sequence). The ends lost 6 bases at V and 4 bases at J; junction bases unmatched: 9. CDR3 sequence reads: CASSQGQGGRETQYF. In nucleotides, the CDR3 is TGTGCCAGCAGCCAGGGACAGGGAGGGCGAGAGACCCAGTACTTC.

V gene TRBV6-6 combines with J gene TRBJ1-4; TRBD1 might be the D (5 bases). The CDR3 sequence is 14 residues long. CDR1 and CDR2 from the germline V gene are MNHNY and SVGAGI (reference sequence). Trimming left V 10 bases short and J 0 bases short, with 12 bases between. The CDR3 region is CATAGGATNEKLFF. In DNA, the CDR3 is TGTGCCACCGCGGGGGGTGCAACTAATGAAAAACTGTTTTTT.

The gene calls are TRBV9 and TRBJ1-1; 7 bases line up with TRBD1. The CDR3 spans 16 residues. CDR1 and CDR2 (germline): SGDLS, YYNGEE. Trimming at V came to 4 bases and at J to 1 base, leaving 10 bases not matched to a gene. The CDR3: CASSRKAGTENTEAFF. The DNA of the CDR3 is TGTGCCAGCAGCCGAAAAGCCGGGACAGAGAACACTGAAGCTTTCTTT.

V usage is TRBV6-1 and J usage is TRBJ2-7, with D possibly matching TRBD1 (5 bases). The CDR3 covers 13 residues. V lost 6 bases and J 0 bases, leaving 9 bases between the germline ends. Germline V lookup: CDR1 MNHNS, CDR2 SASEGT. Here the CDR3 DNA reads TGTGCCAGCAGACGACAGAGCTCCTACGAGCAGTACTTC. Its protein product is CASRRQSSYEQYF.

The chain uses TRBV5-1 and TRBJ2-5; D uncertain. Trimming took 4 bases from V and 0 from J, leaving 13 bases between them. The CDR3 extends over 15 amino acids. CDR1 and CDR2 from the germline V gene are SGHRS and YFSETQ. Here the CDR3 reads CASSDTIEDQETQYF. DNA of the CDR3: TGCGCCAGCAGCGATACTATAGAAGACCAAGAGACCCAGTACTTC. Based on the CDR3 plus reference TRBV5-1 and TRBJ2-5, the full variable domain is KAGVTQTPRYLIKTRGQQVTLSCSPISGHRSVSWYQQTPGQGLQFLFEYFSETQRNKGNFPGRFSGRQFSNSRSEMNVSTLELGDSALYLCASSDTIEDQETQYFGPGTRLLVL.

This clone occurred a few times. V gene TRBV7-7 combines with J gene TRBJ1-2, with D possibly TRBD1 on 5 matching bases. CDR1 and CDR2 from the germline V gene are SSHAT and FNYEAQ (reference sequence). V shed 1 base and J shed 6 bases, with 12 bases lying between them. This CDR3 comprises 14 residues. The CDR3 reads CASSLEGRGDGYTF. Written as DNA, the CDR3 is TGTGCCAGCAGCTTAGAGGGGAGAGGTGATGGCTACACCTTC.

The chain carries TRBV5-1 and TRBJ1-5, with 8 bases matching TRBD1. The germline gives CDR1 SGHRS, CDR2 YFSETQ. Trimming cost V 3 bases and J 6 bases; bases outside gene matches: 8. The CDR3 has 15 amino acids. CDR3 protein: CASSSQGAEGQPQHF. DNA for the CDR3: TGCGCCAGCAGCTCTCAGGGGGCTGAGGGTCAGCCCCAGCATTTT. The whole variable domain, remainder taken from reference TRBV5-1 and TRBJ1-5, is KAGVTQTPRYLIKTRGQQVTLSCSPISGHRSVSWYQQTPGQGLQFLFEYFSETQRNKGNFPGRFSGRQFSNSRSEMNVSTLELGDSALYLCASSSQGAEGQPQHFGDGTRLSIL.

About this clone itself: A read error may explain this, as a much larger clone is one base away. The rearrangement uses TRBV7-2 and TRBJ2-7, with 7 nucleotides matching TRBD2. The CDR3 is made up of 14 amino acids. The ends lost 3 bases at V and 2 bases at J; junction bases unmatched: 4. Germline loops: CDR1 SGHTA, CDR2 FQGNSA. CDR3 residues: CASSLGGDAYEQYF. In DNA form, the CDR3 reads TGTGCCAGCAGCTTGGGAGGGGATGCCTACGAGCAGTACTTC.

The J gene is TRBJ1-2, the V gene TRBV28; 9 bases match TRBD1. The CDR3 consists of 18 residues. V shed 5 bases and J 8 bases; nucleotides not matched to a gene: 21. Germline CDR1 is MDHEN and CDR2 is SYDVKM. DNA of the CDR3: TGTGCCAGCAGTCAACGACGCCTATGGGGACAGGGATCCGGAGGCTACACCTTC. Translating it yields CASSQRRLWGQGSGGYTF.

The chain has TRBV6-1 and TRBJ2-5; 8 bases are a match to TRBD2. The DNA end is more similar to TRBJ2-7, so the J call may be wrong. The CDR3 spans 14 residues. CDR1 MNHNS and CDR2 SASEGT come from the germline V gene. Written as DNA, the CDR3 is TGTGCCAGCAGTGAATGGACTAGCCTCTACGAGCAGTACTTC. As protein: CASSEWTSLYEQYF.

This clone was seen a few times. The CDR3, as DNA: TGCAGCGTTGAGGCCCTAGGATCGGGCACCGGGGAGCTGTTTTTT. Protein sequence: CSVEALGSGTGELFF. This chain connects TRBV29-1 to TRBJ2-2; D is ambiguous. The CDR3 sequence is 15 residues long. Trimming took off 3 bases at V and 4 bases at J, with 15 bases between the two ends. CDR1 and CDR2 from the germline V gene are SQVTM and ANQGSEA.